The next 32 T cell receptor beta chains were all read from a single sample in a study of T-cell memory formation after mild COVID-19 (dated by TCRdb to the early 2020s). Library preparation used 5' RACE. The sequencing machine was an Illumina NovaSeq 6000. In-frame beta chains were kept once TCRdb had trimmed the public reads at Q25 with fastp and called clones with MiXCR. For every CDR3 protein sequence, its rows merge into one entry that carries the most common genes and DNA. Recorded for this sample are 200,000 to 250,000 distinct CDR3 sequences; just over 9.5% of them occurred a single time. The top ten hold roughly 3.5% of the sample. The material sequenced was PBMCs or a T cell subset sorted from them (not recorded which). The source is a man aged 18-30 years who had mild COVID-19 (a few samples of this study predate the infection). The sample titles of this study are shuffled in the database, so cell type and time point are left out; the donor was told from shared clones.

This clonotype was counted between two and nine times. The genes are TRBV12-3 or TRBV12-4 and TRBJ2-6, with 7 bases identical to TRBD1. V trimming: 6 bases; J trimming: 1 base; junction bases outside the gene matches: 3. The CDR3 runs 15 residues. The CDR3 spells CASRTGDSGANVLTF. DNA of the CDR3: TGTGCCAGCAGAACAGGGGATTCTGGGGCCAACGTCCTGACTTTC.

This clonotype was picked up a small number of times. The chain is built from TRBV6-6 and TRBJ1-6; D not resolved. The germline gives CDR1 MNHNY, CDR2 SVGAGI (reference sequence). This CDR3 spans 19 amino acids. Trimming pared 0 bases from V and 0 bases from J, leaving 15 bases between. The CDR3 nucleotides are TGTGCCAGCAGTTACTCGAGGCAGGATAGGAGCTCCTATAATTCACCCCTCCACTTT. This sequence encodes CASSYSRQDRSSYNSPLHF.

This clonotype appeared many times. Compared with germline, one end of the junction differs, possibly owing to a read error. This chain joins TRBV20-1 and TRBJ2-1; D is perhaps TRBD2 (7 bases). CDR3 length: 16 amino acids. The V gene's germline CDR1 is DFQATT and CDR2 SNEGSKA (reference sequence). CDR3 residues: CSAPPRTAGAYNERFF. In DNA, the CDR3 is TGCAGTGCTCCCCCCCGGACCGCGGGGGCATACAATGAGCGGTTCTTC.

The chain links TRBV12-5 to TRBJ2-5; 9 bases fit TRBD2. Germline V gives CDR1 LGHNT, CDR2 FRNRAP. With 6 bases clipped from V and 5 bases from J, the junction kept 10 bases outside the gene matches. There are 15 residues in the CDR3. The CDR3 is CASGYSAGGRETQYF. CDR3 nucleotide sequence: TGTGCTAGTGGCTATTCAGCGGGGGGAAGGGAGACCCAGTACTTC. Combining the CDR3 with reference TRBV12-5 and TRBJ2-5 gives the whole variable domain DARVTQTPRHKVTEMGQEVTMRCQPILGHNTVFWYRQTMMQGLELLAYFRNRAPLDDSGMPKDRFSAEMPDATLATLKIQPSEPRDSAVYFCASGYSAGGRETQYFGPGTRLLVL.

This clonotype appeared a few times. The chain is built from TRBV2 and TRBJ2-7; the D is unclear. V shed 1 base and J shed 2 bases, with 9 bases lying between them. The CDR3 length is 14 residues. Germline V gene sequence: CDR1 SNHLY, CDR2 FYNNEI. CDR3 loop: CASSEVTEAYEQYF. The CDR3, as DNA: TGTGCCAGCAGTGAAGTCACAGAAGCCTACGAGCAGTACTTC.

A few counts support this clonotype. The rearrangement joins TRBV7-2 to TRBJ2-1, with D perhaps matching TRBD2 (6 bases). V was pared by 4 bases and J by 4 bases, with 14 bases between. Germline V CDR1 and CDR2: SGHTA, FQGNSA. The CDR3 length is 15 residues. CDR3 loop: CASSSGTSDYNEQFF. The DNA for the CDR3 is TGTGCCAGCAGCTCCGGGACTTCCGATTACAATGAGCAGTTCTTC.

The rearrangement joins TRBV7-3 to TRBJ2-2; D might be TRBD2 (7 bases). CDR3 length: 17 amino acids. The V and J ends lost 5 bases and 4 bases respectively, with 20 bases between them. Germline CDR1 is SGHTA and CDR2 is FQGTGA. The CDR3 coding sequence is TGTGCCAGCAGCCGGGGGGCAGGGTACCTTGCCACCGGGGAGCTGTTTTTT. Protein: CASSRGAGYLATGELFF.

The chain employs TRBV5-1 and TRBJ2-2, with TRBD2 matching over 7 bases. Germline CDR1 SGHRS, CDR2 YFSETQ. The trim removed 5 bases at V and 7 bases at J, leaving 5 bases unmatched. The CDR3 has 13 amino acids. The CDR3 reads CASSSGRIGELFF. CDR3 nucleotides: TGCGCCAGCAGTTCCGGGAGGATCGGGGAGCTGTTTTTT.

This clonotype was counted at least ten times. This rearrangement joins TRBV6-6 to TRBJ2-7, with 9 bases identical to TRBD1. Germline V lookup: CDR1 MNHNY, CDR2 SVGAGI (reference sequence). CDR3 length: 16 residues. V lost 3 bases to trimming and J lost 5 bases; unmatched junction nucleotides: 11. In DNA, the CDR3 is TGTGCCAGCAGTTATGGTCTCCGACAGGGGGGTCACGAGCAGTACTTC. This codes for CASSYGLRQGGHEQYF.

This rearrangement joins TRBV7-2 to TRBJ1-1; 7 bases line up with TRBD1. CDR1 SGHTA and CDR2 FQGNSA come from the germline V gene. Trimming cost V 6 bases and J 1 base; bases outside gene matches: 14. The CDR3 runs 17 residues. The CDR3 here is CASSFTTGTVRNTEAFF. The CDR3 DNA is TGTGCCAGCAGTTTTACTACAGGGACAGTCCGGAACACTGAAGCTTTCTTT.

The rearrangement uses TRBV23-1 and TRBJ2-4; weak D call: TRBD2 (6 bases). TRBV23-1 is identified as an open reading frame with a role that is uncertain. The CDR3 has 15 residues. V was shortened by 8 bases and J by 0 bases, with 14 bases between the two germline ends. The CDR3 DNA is TGCGCCAGCGGCGGGGAGAGGGGAGCCAAAAACATTCAGTACTTC. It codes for CASGGERGAKNIQYF.

The CDR3 sequence: CASSPTPGQPEAFF. CDR3 in DNA: TGTGCCAGCAGCCCTACTCCGGGACAGCCTGAAGCTTTCTTT. This chain uses TRBV7-2 with TRBJ1-1; TRBD1 matches at 7 bases. V lost 5 bases to trimming and J lost 6 bases; unmatched junction nucleotides: 9. Germline CDR1 reads SGHTA; CDR2 reads FQGNSA. The CDR3 loop spans 14 amino acids. Variable domain in full (rest from reference TRBV7-2 and TRBJ1-1): GAGVSQSPSNKVTEKGKDVELRCDPISGHTALYWYRQSLGQGLEFLIYFQGNSAPDKSGLPSDRFSAERTGGSVSTLTIQRTQQEDSAVYLCASSPTPGQPEAFFGQGTRLTVV.

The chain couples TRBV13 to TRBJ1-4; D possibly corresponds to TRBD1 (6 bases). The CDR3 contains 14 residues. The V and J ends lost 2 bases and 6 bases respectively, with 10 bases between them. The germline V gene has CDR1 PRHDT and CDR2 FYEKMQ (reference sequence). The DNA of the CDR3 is TGTGCCAGCAGCTTACTACAGGGTGATGAAAAACTGTTTTTT. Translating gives CASSLLQGDEKLFF.

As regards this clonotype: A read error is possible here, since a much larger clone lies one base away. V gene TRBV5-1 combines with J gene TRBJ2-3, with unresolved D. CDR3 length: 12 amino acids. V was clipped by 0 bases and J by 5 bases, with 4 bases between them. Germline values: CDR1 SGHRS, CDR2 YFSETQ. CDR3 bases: TGCGCCAGCAGCTTGGGGGTAGATACGCAGTATTTT. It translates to CASSLGVDTQYF.

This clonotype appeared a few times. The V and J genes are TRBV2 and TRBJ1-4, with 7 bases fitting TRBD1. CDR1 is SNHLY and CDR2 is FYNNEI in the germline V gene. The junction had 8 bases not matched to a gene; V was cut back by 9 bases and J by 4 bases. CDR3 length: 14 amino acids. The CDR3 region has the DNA TGTGCCAGTCGGACCAGGGACAGTAATGAAAAACTGTTTTTT. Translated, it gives CASRTRDSNEKLFF.

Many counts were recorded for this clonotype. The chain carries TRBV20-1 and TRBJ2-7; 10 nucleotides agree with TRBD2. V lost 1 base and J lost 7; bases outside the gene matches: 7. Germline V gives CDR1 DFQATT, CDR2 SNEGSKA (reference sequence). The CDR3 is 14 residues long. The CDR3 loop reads CSARASGGAWEQYF. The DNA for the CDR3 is TGCAGTGCTAGAGCGAGCGGGGGGGCGTGGGAGCAGTACTTC.

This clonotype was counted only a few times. CDR3 sequence reads: CASSPSYNEQFF. DNA of the CDR3: TGTGCCAGCAGCCCGTCTTACAATGAGCAGTTCTTC. This chain connects TRBV7-6 to TRBJ2-1; D gene uncertain. V lost 5 bases, J lost 4 bases, and 6 bases lay in between. Germline CDR1 is SGHVS and CDR2 is FNYEAQ. CDR3 length: 12 residues.

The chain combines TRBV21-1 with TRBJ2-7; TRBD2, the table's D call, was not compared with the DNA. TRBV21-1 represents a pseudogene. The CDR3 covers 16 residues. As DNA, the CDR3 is TGTGCCAGCAGCAAAGGTAAAGGGCCAAGGATTTACGAGCAGTACGTC. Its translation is CASSKGKGPRIYEQYV.

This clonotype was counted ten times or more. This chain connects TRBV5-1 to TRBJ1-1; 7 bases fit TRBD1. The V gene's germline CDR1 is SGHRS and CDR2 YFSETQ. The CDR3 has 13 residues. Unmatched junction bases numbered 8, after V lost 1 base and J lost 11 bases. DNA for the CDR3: TGCGCCAGCAGCTTGAGGGGGCCCGTTAGGGCTTTCTTT. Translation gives CASSLRGPVRAFF. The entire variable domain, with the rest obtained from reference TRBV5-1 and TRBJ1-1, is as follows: KAGVTQTPRYLIKTRGQQVTLSCSPISGHRSVSWYQQTPGQGLQFLFEYFSETQRNKGNFPGRFSGRQFSNSRSEMNVSTLELGDSALYLCASSLRGPVRAFFGQGTRLTVV.

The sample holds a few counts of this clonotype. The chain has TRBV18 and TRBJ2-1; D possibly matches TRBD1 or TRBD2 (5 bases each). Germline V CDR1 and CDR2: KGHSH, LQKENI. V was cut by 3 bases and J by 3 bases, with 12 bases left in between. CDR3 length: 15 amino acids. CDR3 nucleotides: TGTGCCAGCTCACCCAGTAGAGGGGACTACAATGAGCAGTTCTTC. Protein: CASSPSRGDYNEQFF. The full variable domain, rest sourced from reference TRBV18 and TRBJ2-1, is NAGVMQNPRHLVRRRGQEARLRCSPMKGHSHVYWYRQLPEEGLKFMVYLQKENIIDESGMPKERFSAEFPKEGPSILRIQQVVRGDSAAYFCASSPSRGDYNEQFFGPGTRLTVL.

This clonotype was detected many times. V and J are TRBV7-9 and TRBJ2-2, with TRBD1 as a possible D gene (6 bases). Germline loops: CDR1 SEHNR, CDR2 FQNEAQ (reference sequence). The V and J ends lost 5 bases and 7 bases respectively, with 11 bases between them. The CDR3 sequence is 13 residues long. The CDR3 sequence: CASSLRTDGELFF. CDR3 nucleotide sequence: TGTGCCAGCAGCCTTCGGACAGACGGGGAGCTGTTTTTT.

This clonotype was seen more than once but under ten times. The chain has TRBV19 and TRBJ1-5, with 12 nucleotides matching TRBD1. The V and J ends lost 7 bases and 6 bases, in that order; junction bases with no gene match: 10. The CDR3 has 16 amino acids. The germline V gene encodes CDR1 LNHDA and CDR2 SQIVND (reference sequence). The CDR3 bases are TGTGCCAGTAATACCGGGACAGGGGGCTTTTTTCAGCCCCAGCATTTT. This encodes CASNTGTGGFFQPQHF. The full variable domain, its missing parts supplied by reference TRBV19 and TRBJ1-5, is DGGITQSPKYLFRKEGQNVTLSCEQNLNHDAMYWYRQDPGQGLRLIYYSQIVNDFQKGDIAEGYSVSREKKESFPLTVTSAQKNPTAFYLCASNTGTGGFFQPQHFGDGTRLSIL.

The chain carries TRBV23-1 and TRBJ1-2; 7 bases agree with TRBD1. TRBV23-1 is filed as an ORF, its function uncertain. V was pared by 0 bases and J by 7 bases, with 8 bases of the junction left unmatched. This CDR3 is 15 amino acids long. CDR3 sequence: CASSQSGTAPSGYTF. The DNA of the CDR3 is TGCGCCAGCAGTCAATCGGGGACAGCCCCCTCTGGCTACACCTTC.

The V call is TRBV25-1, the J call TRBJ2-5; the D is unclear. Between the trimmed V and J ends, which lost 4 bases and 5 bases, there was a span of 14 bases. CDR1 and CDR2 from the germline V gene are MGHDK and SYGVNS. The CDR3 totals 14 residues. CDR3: CASSVAGGLETQYF. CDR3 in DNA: TGTGCCAGCAGTGTGGCAGGCGGATTGGAGACCCAGTACTTC.

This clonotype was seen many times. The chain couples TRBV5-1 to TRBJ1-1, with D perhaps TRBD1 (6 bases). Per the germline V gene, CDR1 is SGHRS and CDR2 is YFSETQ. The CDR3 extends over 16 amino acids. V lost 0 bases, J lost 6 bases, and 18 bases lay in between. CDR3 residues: CASSLAGRGPGAEAFF. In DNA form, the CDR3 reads TGCGCCAGCAGCTTGGCGGGGCGCGGACCAGGGGCTGAAGCTTTCTTT.

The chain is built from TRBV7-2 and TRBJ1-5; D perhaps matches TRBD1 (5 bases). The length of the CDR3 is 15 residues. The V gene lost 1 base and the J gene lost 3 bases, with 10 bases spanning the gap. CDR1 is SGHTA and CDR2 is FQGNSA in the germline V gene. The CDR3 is CASSLVRQFNQPQHF. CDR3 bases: TGTGCCAGCAGCTTAGTCCGACAGTTCAATCAGCCCCAGCATTTT.

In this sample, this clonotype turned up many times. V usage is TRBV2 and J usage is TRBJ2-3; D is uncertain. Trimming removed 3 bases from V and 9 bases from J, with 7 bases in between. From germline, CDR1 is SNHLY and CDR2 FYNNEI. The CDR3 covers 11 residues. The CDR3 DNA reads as TGTGCCAGCAGTGATTCCTGGACGCAGTATTTT. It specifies CASSDSWTQYF. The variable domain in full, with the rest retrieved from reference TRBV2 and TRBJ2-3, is EPEVTQTPSHQVTQMGQEVILRCVPISNHLYFYWYRQILGQKVEFLVSFYNNEISEKSEIFDDQFSVERPDGSNFTLKIRSTKLEDSAMYFCASSDSWTQYFGPGTRLTVL.

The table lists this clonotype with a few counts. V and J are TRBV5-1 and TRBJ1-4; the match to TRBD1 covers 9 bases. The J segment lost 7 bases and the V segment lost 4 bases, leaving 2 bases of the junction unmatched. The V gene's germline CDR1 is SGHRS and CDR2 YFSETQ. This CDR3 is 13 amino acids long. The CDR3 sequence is CASSTGGGEKLFF. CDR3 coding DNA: TGCGCCAGCAGCACAGGGGGCGGTGAAAAACTGTTTTTT.

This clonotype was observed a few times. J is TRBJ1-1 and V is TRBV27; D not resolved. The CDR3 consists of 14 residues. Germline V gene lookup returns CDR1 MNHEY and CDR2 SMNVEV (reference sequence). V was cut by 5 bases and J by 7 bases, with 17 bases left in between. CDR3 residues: CASSPHGRAFEAFF. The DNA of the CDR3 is TGTGCCAGCAGTCCCCACGGACGAGCTTTTGAAGCTTTCTTT.

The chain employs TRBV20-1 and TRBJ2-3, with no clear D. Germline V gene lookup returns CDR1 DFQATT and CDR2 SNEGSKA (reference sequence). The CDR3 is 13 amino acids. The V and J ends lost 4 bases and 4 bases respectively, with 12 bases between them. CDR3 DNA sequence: TGCAGTGCTAAGGTGTCGGGCGCAGATACGCAGTATTTT. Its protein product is CSAKVSGADTQYF.

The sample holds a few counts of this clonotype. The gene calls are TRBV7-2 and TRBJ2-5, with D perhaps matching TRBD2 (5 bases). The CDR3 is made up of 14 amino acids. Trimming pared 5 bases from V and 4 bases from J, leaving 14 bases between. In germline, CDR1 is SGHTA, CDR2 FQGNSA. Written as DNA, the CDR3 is TGTGCCAGCAGCGCTAGCTCCGGAGGAGAGACCCAGTACTTC. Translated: CASSASSGGETQYF. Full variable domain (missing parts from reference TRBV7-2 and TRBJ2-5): GAGVSQSPSNKVTEKGKDVELRCDPISGHTALYWYRQSLGQGLEFLIYFQGNSAPDKSGLPSDRFSAERTGGSVSTLTIQRTQQEDSAVYLCASSASSGGETQYFGPGTRLLVL.

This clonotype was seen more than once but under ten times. The CDR3 spells CASIKQGGNIQYF. CDR3 coding DNA: TGTGCCAGCATTAAACAGGGGGGGAACATTCAGTACTTC. V usage is TRBV6-1 and J usage is TRBJ2-4, with D possibly matching TRBD1 (8 bases). CDR3 size: 13 residues. Germline CDR1 and CDR2: MNHNS and SASEGT. V was trimmed by 7 bases and J by 7 bases, leaving 14 bases between them.